This T cell receptor (beta chain) emerged from a study of Ad26.COV2.S vaccination and SARS-CoV-2 variants. Libraries were prepared by immunoSEQ multiplex PCR; TCRdb keeps only in-frame clonotypes and omits some of them. The sample lists about 350,000 clones, 75% to 90% occurring once. Germline V CDR1 and CDR2: SGHAT, FQNNGV. With V trimmed by 5 bases and J by 4 bases, 5 bases remained unmatched. This CDR3 contains 14 residues. As to treatment: roughly 18 received Ad26.COV2.S at low or high dose, single or two shots; about five received placebo; per-sample allocation not given. Samples were taken on day 63 after the first vaccine or placebo injection. This person who donated was an adult of 18-55 years in Boston.

This sample comprised peripheral blood, obtained in a trial of Ad26.COV2.S vaccine versus placebo. The rearrangement uses TRBV11-2 and TRBJ2-5; 9 bases align to TRBD1. This receptor was identified in a person aged 18 to 59 who received the Ad26.COV2.S COVID-19 vaccine or a placebo. This CDR3 is CASSPGTGRETQYF. The CDR3, as DNA: TGTGCCAGCAGCCCAGGGACAGGGAGAGAGACCCAGTACTTC.